This paragraph reports one TCR beta chain. The method was immunoSEQ multiplex PCR; TCRdb's version includes in-frame clones alone and lacks a portion of them. This sample has approximately 25,000 clones, with 77% found just once. The data originate from a study of OX40 agonist ivuxolimab in advanced cancers. This CDR3 has 15 residues. V was clipped by 4 bases and J by 4 bases, with 11 bases between them. Germline V lookup: CDR1 SGHTA, CDR2 FQGTGA. The chain links TRBV7-3 to TRBJ2-6; D remains ambiguous. The sequence was obtained from an adult with an advanced solid tumor such as melanoma, head and neck, liver or kidney cancer. The specimen was CD4+ or CD8+ T cells sorted from blood, collected in a trial of the OX40 agonist ivuxolimab. Written as DNA, the CDR3 is TGTGCCAGCAGCTCGGATTTGCTCGGGGCCAACGTCCTGACTTTC. Its protein is CASSSDLLGANVLTF.